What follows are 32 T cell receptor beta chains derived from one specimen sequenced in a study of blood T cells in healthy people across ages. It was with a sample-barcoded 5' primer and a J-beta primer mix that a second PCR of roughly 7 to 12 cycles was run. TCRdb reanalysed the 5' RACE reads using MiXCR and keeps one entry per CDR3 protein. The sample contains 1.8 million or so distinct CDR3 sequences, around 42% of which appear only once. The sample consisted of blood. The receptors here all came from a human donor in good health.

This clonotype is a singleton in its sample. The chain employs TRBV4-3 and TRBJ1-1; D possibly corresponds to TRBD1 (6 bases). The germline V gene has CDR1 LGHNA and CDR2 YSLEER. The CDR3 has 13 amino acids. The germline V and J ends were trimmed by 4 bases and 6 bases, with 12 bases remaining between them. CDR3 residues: CASSPHGGAEAFF. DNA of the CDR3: TGCGCCAGCAGCCCTCATGGGGGCGCTGAAGCTTTCTTT.

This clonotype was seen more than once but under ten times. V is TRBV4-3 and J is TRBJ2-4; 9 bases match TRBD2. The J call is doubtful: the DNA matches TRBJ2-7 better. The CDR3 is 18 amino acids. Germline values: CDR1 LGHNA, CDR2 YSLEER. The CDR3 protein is CASSRGASGEFLGYEQYF. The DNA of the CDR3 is TGCGCCAGCAGCCGTGGGGCTAGCGGGGAATTCTTAGGATACGAGCAGTACTTC.

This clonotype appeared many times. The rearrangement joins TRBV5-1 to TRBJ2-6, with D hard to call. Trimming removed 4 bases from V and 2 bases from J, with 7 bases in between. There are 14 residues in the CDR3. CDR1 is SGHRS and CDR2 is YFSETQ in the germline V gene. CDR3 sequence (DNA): TGCGCCAGCAGCGAAATGGCTGGGGCCAACGTCCTGACTTTC. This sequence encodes CASSEMAGANVLTF.

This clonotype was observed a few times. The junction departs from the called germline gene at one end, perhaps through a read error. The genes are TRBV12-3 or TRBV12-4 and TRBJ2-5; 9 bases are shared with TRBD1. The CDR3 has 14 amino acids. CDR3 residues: CASSFGTGRETRYF. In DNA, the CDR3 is TGTGCCAGCAGTTTCGGGACAGGGAGGGAGACCCGGTACTTC.

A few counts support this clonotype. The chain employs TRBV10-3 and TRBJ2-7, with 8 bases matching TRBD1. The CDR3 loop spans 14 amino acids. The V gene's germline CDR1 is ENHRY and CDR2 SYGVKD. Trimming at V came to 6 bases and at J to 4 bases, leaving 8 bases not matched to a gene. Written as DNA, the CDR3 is TGTGCCATCAGCAAGGACAGGGAGAGATACGAGCAGTACTTC. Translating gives CAISKDRERYEQYF.

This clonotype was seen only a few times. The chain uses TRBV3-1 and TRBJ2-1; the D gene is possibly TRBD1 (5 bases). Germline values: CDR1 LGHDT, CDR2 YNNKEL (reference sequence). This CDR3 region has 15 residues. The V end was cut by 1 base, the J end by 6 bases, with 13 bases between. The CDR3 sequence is CASSQGRASGNEQFF. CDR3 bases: TGTGCCAGCAGCCAAGGCAGGGCCTCCGGCAATGAGCAGTTCTTC.

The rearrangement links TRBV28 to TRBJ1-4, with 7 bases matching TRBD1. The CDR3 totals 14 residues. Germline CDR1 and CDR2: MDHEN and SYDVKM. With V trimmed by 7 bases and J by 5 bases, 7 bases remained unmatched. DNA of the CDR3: TGTGCCAGCAACAACAGGGGTGGCAATGAAAAACTGTTTTTT. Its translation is CASNNRGGNEKLFF.

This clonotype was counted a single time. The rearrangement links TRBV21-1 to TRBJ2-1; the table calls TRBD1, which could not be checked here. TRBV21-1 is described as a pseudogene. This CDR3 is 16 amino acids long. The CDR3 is CASSRQCREKLDEQFF. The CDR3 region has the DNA TGTGCCAGCAGCAGGCAGTGTCGGGAAAAACTAGATGAGCAGTTCTTC.

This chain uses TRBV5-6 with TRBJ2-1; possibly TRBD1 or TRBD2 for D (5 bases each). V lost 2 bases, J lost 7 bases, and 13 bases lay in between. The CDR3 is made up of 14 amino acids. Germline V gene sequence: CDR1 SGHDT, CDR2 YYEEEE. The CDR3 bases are TGTGCCAGCAGCTTTTCCCCCGGGGCAAATGAGCAGTTCTTC. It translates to CASSFSPGANEQFF.

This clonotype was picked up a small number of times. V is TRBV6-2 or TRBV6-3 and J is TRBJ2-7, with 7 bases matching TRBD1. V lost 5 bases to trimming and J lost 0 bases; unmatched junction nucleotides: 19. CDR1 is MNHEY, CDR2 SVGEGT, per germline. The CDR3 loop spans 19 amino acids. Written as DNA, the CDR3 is TGTGCCAGCAGTACCTCGAAAAGGGAACCGGGACAGAGCTCCTACGAGCAGTACTTC. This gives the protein CASSTSKREPGQSSYEQYF.

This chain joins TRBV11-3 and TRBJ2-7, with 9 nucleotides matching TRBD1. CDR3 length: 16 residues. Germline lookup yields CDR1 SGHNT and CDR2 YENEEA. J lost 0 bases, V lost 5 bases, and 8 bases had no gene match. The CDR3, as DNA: TGTGCCAGCAGCCCGGGGGGACAGGGCGACTCCTACGAGCAGTACTTC. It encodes CASSPGGQGDSYEQYF.

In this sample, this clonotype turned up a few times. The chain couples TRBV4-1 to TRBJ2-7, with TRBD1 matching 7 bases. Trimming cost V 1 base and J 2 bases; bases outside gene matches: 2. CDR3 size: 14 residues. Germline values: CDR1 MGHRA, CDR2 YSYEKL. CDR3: CASSQGGQTYEQYF. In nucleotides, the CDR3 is TGCGCCAGCAGCCAAGGGGGACAGACCTACGAGCAGTACTTC.

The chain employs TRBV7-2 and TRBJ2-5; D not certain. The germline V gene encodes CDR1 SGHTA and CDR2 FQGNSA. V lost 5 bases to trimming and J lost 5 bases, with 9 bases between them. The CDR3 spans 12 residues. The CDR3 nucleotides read TGTGCCAGCAGCCAGACGGTGGAGACCCAGTACTTC. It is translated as CASSQTVETQYF. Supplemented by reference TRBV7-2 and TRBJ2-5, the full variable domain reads GAGVSQSPSNKVTEKGKDVELRCDPISGHTALYWYRQSLGQGLEFLIYFQGNSAPDKSGLPSDRFSAERTGGSVSTLTIQRTQQEDSAVYLCASSQTVETQYFGPGTRLLVL.

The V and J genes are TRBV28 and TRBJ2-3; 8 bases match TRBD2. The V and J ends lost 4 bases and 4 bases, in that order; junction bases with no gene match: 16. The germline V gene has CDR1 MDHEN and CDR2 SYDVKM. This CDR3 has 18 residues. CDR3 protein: CASSSPAPISGGSDTQYF. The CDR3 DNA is TGTGCCAGCAGTTCCCCCGCGCCGATCAGCGGGGGCTCAGATACGCAGTATTTT.

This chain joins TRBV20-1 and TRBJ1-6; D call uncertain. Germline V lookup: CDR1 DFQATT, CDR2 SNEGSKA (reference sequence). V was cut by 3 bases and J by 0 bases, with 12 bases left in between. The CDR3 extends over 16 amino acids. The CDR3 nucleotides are TGCAGTGCTAGTGAGTTTGGGAGCTCCTATAATTCACCCCTCCACTTT. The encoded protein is CSASEFGSSYNSPLHF.

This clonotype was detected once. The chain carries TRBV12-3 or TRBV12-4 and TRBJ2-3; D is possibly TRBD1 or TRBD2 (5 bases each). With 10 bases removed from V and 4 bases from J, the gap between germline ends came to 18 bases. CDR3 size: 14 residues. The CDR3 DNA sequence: TGTGCCAACCCGTGGGCAGGGAGCCCAGATACGCAGTATTTT. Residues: CANPWAGSPDTQYF.

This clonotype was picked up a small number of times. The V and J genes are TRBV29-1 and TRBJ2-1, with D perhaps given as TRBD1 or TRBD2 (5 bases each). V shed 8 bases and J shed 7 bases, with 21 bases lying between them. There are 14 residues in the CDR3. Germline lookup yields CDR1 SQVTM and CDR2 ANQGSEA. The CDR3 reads CSFFMGEYRNEQFF. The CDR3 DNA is TGCAGCTTTTTTATGGGGGAATATAGAAATGAGCAGTTCTTC.

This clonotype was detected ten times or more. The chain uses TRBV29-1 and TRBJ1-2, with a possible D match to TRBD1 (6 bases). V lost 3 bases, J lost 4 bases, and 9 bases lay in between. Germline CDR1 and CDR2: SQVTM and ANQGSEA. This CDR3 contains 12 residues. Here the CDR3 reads CSVEQGSYGYTF. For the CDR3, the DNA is TGCAGCGTTGAGCAGGGGAGCTATGGCTACACCTTC.

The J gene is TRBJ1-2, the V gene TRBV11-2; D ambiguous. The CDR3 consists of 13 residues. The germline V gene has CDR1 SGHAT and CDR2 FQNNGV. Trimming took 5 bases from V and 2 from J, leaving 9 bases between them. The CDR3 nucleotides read TGTGCCAGCAGCCCTCCAAGGAACTATGGCTACACCTTC. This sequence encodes CASSPPRNYGYTF. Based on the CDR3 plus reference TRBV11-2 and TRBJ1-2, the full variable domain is EAGVAQSPRYKIIEKRQSVAFWCNPISGHATLYWYQQILGQGPKLLIQFQNNGVVDDSQLPKDRFSAERLKGVDSTLKIQPAKLEDSAVYLCASSPPRNYGYTFGSGTRLTVV.

The CDR3 is CATRGGAFNEQFF. Here the CDR3 DNA reads TGTGCCACCAGGGGGGGGGCCTTTAATGAGCAGTTCTTC. The rearrangement joins TRBV24-1 to TRBJ2-1; D might be TRBD2 (7 bases). Per germline, CDR1 KGHDR and CDR2 SFDVKD. This CDR3 is 13 amino acids long. Trimming removed 7 bases from V and 7 bases from J, with 13 bases in between.

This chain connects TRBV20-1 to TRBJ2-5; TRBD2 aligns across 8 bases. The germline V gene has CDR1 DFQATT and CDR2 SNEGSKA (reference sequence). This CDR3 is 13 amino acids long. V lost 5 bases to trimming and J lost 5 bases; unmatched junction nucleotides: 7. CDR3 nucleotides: TGCAGTGCTGAACGACCGGGGGGGGAGACCCAGTACTTC. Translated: CSAERPGGETQYF.

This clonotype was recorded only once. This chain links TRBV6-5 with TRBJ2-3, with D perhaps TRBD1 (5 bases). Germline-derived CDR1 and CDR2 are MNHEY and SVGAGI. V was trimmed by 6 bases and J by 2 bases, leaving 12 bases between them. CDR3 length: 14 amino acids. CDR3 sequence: CASSRGHLTDTQYF. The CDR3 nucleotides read TGTGCCAGCAGCCGAGGACACCTCACAGATACGCAGTATTTT.

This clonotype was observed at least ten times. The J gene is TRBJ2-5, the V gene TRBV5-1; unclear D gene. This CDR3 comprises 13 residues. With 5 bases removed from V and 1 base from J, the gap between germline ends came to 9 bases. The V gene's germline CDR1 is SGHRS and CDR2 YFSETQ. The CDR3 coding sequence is TGCGCCAGCAGTTTTGTTCTCCAAGAGACCCAGTACTTC. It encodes CASSFVLQETQYF.

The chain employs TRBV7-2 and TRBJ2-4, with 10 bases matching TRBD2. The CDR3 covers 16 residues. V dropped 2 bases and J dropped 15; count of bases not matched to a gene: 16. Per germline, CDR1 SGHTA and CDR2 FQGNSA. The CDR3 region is CASSLHTSGAMYERYF. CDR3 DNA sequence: TGTGCCAGCAGCTTACACACTAGCGGGGCGATGTACGAGCGGTACTTC.

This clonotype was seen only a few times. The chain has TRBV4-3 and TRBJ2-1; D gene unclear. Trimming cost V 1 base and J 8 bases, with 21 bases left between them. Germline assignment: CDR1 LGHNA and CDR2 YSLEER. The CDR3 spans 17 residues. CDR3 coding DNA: TGCGCCAGCAGCCAAGGTACAGAGGCCATTACCGCCTATGAGCAGTTCTTC. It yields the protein CASSQGTEAITAYEQFF.

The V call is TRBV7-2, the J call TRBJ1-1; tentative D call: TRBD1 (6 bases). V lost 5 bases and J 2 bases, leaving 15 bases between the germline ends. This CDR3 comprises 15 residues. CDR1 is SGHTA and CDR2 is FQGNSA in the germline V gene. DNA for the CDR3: TGTGCCAGCAGCCCGAGGACAGCTCATAACACTGAAGCTTTCTTT. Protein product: CASSPRTAHNTEAFF.

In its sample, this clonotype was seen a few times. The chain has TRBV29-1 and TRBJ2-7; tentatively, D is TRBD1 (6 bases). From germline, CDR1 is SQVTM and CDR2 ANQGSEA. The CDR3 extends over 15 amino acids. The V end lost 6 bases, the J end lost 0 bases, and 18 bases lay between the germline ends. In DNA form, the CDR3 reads TGCAGCGTGATAACGTACCGGGACACCTCCTACGAGCAGTACTTC. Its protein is CSVITYRDTSYEQYF.

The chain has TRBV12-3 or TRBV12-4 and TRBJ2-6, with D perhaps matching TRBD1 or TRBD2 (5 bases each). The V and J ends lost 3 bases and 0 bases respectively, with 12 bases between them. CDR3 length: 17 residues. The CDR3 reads CASSFGARSSGANVLTF. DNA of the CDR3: TGTGCCAGCAGTTTCGGGGCCAGAAGCTCTGGGGCCAACGTCCTGACTTTC.

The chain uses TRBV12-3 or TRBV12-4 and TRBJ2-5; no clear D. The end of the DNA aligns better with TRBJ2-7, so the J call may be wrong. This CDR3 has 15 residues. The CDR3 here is CASRLTSLGKDEQYF. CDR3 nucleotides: TGTGCCAGCAGGCTCACCTCATTGGGGAAGGACGAGCAGTACTTC.

The CDR3 nucleotides are TGTGCCAGCAGCTTAAATCATGCGGGGGCCAATGAGCAGTTCTTC. Amino acids: CASSLNHAGANEQFF. The chain carries TRBV11-2 and TRBJ2-1, with a weak D call TRBD2 (7 bases). This CDR3 is 15 amino acids long. Trimming shortened V by 2 bases and J by 6 bases, and 14 bases separated the two germline ends. The germline gives CDR1 SGHAT, CDR2 FQNNGV.

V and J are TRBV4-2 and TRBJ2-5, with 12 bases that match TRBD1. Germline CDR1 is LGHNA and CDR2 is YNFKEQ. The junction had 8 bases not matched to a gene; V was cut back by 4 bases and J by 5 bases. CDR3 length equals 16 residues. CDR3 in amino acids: CASSPRGQGAGETQYF. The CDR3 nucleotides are TGTGCCAGCAGCCCCCGGGGACAGGGGGCTGGGGAGACCCAGTACTTC.

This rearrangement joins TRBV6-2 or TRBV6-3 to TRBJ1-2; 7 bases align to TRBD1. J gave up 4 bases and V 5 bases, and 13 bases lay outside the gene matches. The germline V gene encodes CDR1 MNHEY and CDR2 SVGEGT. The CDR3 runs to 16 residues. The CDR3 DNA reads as TGTGCCAGCAGTCCCGAGGAGGACAGGCCACCCTATGGCTACACCTTC. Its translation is CASSPEEDRPPYGYTF.